The present entry profiles one T cell receptor (beta chain) with its context. What it binds is unknown. Second-dose groups at about 4 or about 12 weeks were pooled. The sample originates from a study of T cell responses to AZD1222 COVID-19 vaccine. Study conclusions and caveats: Along spike, vaccine-associated CD4 TCRs were found throughout, with dominance at 160-218 and 743-854. Females made up more of the donors, who were largely white British, and clonal diversity may have come out too low.

The protocol was immunoSEQ multiplex PCR, while the TCRdb copy is restricted to in-frame clones and leaves out a portion. The sample holds 90,000 or so clones, about nine tenths seen once. The CDR3 extends over 14 amino acids. CDR1 and CDR2 (germline): SGHTA, FQGNSA. The V gene lost 5 bases and the J gene lost 6 bases, with 16 bases spanning the gap. This receptor was taken from an adult who received the AZD1222 COVID-19 vaccine. The specimen comprised peripheral blood, sampled 28 days after the second AZD1222 dose. The chain employs TRBV7-2 and TRBJ1-2; tentatively, D is TRBD1 (6 bases). The CDR3 DNA sequence: TGTGCCAGCAGCCAAAGCAACAGGGACCATGGCTACACCTTC. Its protein is CASSQSNRDHGYTF.